The 2 T cell receptor beta chains given below trace back to one sample, sequenced in a study of T cells in Graves' hyperthyroidism and ophthalmopathy. Amplification of TCR beta CDR3 regions was performed using RNA transcripts as template. RT-PCR in the first round (using the HTBI primer set) targeted the TCR CDR3. Each CDR3 protein gets one entry after TCRdb re-called the multiplex PCR reads with MiXCR. The repertoire holds hundreds of thousands of distinct CDR3 sequences, with 38% as singletons. Sequencing used blood. These TCRs come from a young man with Graves' hyperthyroidism.

This clonotype was picked up many times. The V call is TRBV7-9, the J call TRBJ2-5; the match to TRBD1 covers 7 bases. With V trimmed by 6 bases and J by 1 base, 5 bases remained unmatched. CDR1 and CDR2 from the germline V gene are SEHNR and FQNEAQ (reference sequence). CDR3 size: 14 residues. CDR3 sequence reads: CASRIGGSQETQYF. The CDR3, as DNA: TGTGCCAGCAGGATAGGGGGCTCCCAAGAGACCCAGTACTTC.

To note about this clonotype: Possible read error: a much larger clone is one base away. The CDR3 loop reads CASSAPGERWHEQYF. DNA for the CDR3: TGTGCCAGCAGTGCCCCGGGGGAGCGGTGGCACGAGCAGTACTTC. The J gene is TRBJ2-7, the V gene TRBV2, with a weak D call TRBD2 (6 bases). CDR1 is SNHLY, CDR2 FYNNEI, per germline. V was trimmed by 4 bases and J by 5 bases, leaving 18 bases between them. There are 15 residues in the CDR3. The full variable domain, completed using reference TRBV2 and TRBJ2-7, is EPEVTQTPSHQVTQMGQEVILRCVPISNHLYFYWYRQILGQKVEFLVSFYNNEISEKSEIFDDQFSVERPDGSNFTLKIRSTKLEDSAMYFCASSAPGERWHEQYFGPGTRLTVT.